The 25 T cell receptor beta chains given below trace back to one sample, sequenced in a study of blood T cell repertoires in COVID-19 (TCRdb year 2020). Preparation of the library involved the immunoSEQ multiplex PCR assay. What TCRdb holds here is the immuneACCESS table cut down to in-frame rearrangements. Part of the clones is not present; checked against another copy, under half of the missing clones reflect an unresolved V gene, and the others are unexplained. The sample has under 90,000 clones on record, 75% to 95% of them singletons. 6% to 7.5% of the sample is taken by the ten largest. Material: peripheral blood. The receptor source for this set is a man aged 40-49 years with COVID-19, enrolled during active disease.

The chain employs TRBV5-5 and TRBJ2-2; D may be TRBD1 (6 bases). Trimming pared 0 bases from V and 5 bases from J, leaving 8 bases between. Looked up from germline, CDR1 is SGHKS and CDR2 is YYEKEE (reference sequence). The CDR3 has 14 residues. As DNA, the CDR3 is TGTGCCAGCAGCTTGGAGGGGGTGACCGGGGAGCTGTTTTTT. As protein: CASSLEGVTGELFF.

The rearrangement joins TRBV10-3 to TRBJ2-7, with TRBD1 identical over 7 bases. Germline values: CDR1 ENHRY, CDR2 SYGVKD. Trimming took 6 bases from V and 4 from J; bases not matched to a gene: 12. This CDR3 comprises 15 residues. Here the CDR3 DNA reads TGTGCCATCAGGGACAGGACCCGGGCCCCATACGAGCAGTACTTC. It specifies CAIRDRTRAPYEQYF.

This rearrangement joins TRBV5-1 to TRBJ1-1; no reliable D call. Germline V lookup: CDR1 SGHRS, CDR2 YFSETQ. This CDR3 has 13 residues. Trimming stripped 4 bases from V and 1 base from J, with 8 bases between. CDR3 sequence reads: CASSEQQNTEAFF. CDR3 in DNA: TGCGCCAGCAGCGAACAACAGAACACTGAAGCTTTCTTT.

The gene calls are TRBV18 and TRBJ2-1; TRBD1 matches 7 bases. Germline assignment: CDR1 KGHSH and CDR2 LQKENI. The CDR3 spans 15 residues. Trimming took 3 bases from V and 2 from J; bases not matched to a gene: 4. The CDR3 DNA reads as TGTGCCAGCTCACCTTCTGGGACAGCCTACAATGAGCAGTTCTTC. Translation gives CASSPSGTAYNEQFF. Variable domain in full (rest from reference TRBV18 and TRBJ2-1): NAGVMQNPRHLVRRRGQEARLRCSPMKGHSHVYWYRQLPEEGLKFMVYLQKENIIDESGMPKERFSAEFPKEGPSILRIQQVVRGDSAAYFCASSPSGTAYNEQFFGPGTRLTVL.

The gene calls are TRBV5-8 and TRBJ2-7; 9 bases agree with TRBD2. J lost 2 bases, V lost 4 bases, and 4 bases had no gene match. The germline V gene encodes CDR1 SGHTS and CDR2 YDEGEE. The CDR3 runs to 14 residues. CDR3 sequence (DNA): TGTGCCAGCAGCCGGCGGGGGGGCCCCTACGAGCAGTACTTC. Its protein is CASSRRGGPYEQYF.

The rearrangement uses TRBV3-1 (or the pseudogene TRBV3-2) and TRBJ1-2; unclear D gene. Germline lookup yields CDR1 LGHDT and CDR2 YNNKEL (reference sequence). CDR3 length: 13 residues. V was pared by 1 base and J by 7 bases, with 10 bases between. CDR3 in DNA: TGTGCCAGCAGCCAAGCCGACAATAGTGGCTACACCTTC. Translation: CASSQADNSGYTF.

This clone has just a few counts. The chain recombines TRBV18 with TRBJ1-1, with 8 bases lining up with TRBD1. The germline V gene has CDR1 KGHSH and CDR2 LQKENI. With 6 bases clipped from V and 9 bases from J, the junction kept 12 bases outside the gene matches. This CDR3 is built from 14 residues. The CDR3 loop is CASSAAGGGLQAFF. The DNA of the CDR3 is TGTGCCAGCTCCGCGGCAGGGGGCGGTTTACAAGCTTTCTTT.

DNA of the CDR3: TGTGCCACCTCTCGGACCGGGGAGCTGTTTTTT. Encoded protein: CATSRTGELFF. The chain uses TRBV3-1 (or the pseudogene TRBV3-2) and TRBJ2-2; D remains unclear. Germline values: CDR1 LGHDT, CDR2 YNNKEL (reference sequence). The CDR3 sequence is 11 residues long. V was cut by 10 bases and J by 5 bases, with 8 bases left in between.

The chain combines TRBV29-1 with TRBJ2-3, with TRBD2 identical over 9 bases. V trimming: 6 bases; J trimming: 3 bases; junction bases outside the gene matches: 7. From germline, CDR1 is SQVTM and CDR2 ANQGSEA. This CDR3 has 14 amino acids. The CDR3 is CSVRRGGETDTQYF. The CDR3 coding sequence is TGCAGCGTAAGGCGGGGGGGCGAGACAGATACGCAGTATTTT.

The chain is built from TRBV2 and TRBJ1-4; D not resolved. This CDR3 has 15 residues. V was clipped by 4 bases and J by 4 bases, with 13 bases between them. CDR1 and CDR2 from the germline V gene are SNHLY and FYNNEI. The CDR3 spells CASSVRTANNEKLFF. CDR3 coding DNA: TGTGCCAGCAGTGTTCGGACTGCAAATAATGAAAAACTGTTTTTT.

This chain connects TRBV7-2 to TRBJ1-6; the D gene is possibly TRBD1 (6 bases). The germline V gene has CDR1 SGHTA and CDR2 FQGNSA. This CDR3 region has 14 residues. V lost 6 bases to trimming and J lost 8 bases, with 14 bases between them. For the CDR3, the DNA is TGTGCCAGCAGAGGGGGGGGATTGGATTCACCCCTCCACTTT. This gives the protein CASRGGGLDSPLHF.

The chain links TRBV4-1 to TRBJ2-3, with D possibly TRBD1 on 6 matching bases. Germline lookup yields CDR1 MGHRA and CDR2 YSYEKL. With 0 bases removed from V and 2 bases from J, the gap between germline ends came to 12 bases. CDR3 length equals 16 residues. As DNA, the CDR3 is TGCGCCAGCAGCCAAGATTCAGGGGCCACCACAGATACGCAGTATTTT. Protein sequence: CASSQDSGATTDTQYF.

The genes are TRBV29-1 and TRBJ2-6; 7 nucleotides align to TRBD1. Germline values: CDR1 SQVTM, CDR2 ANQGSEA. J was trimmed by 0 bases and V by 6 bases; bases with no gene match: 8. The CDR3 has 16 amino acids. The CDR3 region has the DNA TGCAGCGTGGGGACAGCGCCTAGCTCTGGGGCCAACGTCCTGACTTTC. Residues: CSVGTAPSSGANVLTF.

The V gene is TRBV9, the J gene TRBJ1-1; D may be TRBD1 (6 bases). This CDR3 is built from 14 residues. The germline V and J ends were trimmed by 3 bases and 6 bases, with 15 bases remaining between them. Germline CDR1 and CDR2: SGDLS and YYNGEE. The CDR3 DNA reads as TGTGCCAGCAGCGGCGGGCAGGGGAGGGCTGAAGCTTTCTTT. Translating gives CASSGGQGRAEAFF.

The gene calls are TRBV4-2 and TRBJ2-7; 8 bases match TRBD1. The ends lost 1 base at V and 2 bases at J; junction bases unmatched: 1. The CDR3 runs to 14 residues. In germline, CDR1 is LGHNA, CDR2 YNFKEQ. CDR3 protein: CASSQADRAYEQYF. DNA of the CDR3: TGTGCCAGCAGCCAAGCGGACAGGGCCTACGAGCAGTACTTC.

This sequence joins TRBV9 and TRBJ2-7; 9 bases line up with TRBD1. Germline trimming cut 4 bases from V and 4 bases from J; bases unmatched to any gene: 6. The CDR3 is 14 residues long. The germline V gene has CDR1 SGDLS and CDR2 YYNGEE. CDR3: CASSQTGGPYEQYF. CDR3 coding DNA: TGTGCCAGCAGCCAAACAGGGGGCCCTTACGAGCAGTACTTC.

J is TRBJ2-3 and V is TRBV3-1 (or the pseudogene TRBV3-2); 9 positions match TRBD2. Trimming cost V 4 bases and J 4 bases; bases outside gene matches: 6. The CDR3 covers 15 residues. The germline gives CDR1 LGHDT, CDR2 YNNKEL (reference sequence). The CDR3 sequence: CASSPSAGGADTQYF. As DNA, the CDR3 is TGTGCCAGCAGCCCCTCGGCGGGGGGGGCAGATACGCAGTATTTT.

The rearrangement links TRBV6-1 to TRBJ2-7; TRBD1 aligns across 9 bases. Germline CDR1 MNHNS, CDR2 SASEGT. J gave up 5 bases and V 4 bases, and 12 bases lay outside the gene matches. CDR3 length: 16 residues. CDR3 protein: CASSVPQGAWGDEQYF. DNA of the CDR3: TGTGCCAGCAGTGTACCACAGGGGGCCTGGGGGGACGAGCAGTACTTC.

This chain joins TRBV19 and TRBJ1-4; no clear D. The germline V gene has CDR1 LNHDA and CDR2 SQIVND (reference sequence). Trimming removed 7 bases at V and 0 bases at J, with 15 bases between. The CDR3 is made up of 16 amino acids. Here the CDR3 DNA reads TGTGCCAGTACCCATCCTGGCCCTGCAACTAATGAAAAACTGTTTTTT. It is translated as CASTHPGPATNEKLFF.

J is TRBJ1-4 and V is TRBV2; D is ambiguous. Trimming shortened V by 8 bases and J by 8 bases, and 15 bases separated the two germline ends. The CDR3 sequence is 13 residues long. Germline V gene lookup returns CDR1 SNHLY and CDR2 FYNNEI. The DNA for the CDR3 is TGTGCCAGCCATACCGGGGTCGAGGAAAAACTGTTTTTT. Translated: CASHTGVEEKLFF.

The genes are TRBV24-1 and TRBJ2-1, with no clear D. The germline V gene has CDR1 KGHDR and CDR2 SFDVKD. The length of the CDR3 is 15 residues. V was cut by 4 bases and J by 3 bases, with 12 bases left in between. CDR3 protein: CATSDGRVHYNEQFF. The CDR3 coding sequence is TGTGCCACCAGTGACGGCCGGGTTCACTACAATGAGCAGTTCTTC.

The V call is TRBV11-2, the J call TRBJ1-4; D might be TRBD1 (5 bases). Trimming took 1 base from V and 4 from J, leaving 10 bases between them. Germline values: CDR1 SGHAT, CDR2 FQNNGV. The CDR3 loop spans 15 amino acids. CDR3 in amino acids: CASSLVLGGNEKLFF. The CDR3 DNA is TGTGCCAGCAGCTTAGTCCTGGGGGGTAATGAAAAACTGTTTTTT.

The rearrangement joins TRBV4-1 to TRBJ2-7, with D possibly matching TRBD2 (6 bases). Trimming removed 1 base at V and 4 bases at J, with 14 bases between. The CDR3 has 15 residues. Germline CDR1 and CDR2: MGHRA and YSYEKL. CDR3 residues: CASSQATVGGYEQYF. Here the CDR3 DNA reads TGCGCCAGCAGCCAAGCGACAGTGGGGGGTTACGAGCAGTACTTC.

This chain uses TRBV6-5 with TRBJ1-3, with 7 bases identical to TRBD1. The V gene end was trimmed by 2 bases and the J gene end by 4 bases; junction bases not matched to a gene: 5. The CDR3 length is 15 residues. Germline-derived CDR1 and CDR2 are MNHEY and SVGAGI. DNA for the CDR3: TGTGCCAGCAGTTACGTCAGGGGGAAGGGAAACACCATATATTTT. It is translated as CASSYVRGKGNTIYF.

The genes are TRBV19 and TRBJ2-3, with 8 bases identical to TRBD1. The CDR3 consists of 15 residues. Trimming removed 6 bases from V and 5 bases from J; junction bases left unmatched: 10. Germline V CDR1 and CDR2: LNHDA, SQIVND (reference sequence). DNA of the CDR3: TGTGCCAGTAGGGTGACAGGGGTAGCACTAGATACGCAGTATTTT. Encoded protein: CASRVTGVALDTQYF.